This T cell receptor beta chain was identified during a study of blood T cell repertoires in COVID-19. Study as a whole: Some COVID-19 samples were acute and others convalescent; all came from the United States, Italy and Spain. T cells, B-cell-depleted T cells, or PBMCs provided the cDNA or gDNA that served as material.

In the authors' methods: Counts of nucleated cells, estimated from reference gene primer amplification, were obtained. Measured with immunoSEQ multiplex PCR; TCRdb has only the in-frame clones, and not every one. That table is the source of V, J and clone size, and D and trimming were worked out from the DNA. The table has some 140,000 clones, around 87% seen once; the top ten hold over 2%. This TCR derives from a man in his fifties or sixties with active COVID-19. The specimen sequenced was peripheral blood.

The CDR3 spells CASSSPGTGGGSGANVLTF. CDR3 nucleotide sequence: TGTGCCAGCAGCTCCCCAGGGACGGGAGGGGGGTCTGGGGCCAACGTCCTGACTTTC. The chain has TRBV13 and TRBJ2-6, with 8 bases matching TRBD2. The CDR3 consists of 19 residues. Germline lookup yields CDR1 PRHDT and CDR2 FYEKMQ (reference sequence). V was pared by 4 bases and J by 1 base, with 12 bases of the junction left unmatched.